This TCR beta chain came from a study of blood T cell repertoires in COVID-19. Whole-study context: There were acute and convalescent COVID-19 samples, and they came from the United States, Italy and Spain. PBMCs, B-cell-depleted T cells, or T cells were the source of the cDNA or gDNA that made up the material.

The method was immunoSEQ multiplex PCR; TCRdb's version includes in-frame clones alone and lacks a portion of them. Seen here are a few hundred thousand clones, around 86% observed once, and the top ten hold approximately 4.6%. The germline CDR1 and CDR2 sequences are LNHDA and SQIVND (reference sequence). The length of the CDR3 is 15 residues. V was pared by 5 bases and J by 9 bases, with 17 bases between. This receptor was taken from a woman in her thirties or forties with acute COVID-19. Material for sequencing was PBMCs or T cells enriched from blood (not recorded which). The chain combines TRBV19 with TRBJ1-6, with D tentatively TRBD1 (6 bases). Written as DNA, the CDR3 is TGTGCCAGTAGTCCCATCCCCGGGACAACTTCACCCCTCCACTTT. Its protein product is CASSPIPGTTSPLHF.